This entry describes one TCR beta chain. What this receptor recognizes is not known. Base qualities are not provided; no much larger clone lies one nucleotide away. The data originate from a study of T cell responses to AZD1222 COVID-19 vaccine (TCRdb year 2021). Regarding the complete study: AZD1222 recipients with second doses at about 4 weeks or about 12 weeks were pooled, because spike-specific TCR depth and breadth did not differ between schedules. A total of just over 230 trial participants underwent TCR sequencing, of whom nearly 210 received two doses of AZD1222 and about 25 received two doses of the MenACWY control vaccine. Trial participants were enrolled by age into subgroups of 18-55, 56-69 and 70-plus years, and roughly 150, 30 and 60 TCR-sequenced participants, respectively, were included in these subgroups. The research as a whole found: Participants were mostly white British and included more females than males, and it was suggested by the authors that clonal diversity may have been underestimated. Nearly half of unique spike-specific TCRs reportedly recognized epitopes outside regions mutated in the B.1.351 and B.1.1.7 variants. Because no day 14 peak-response samples were available, repertoires were characterized only after the peak T cell response. In the small 56-69-year group, the increase in depth fell short of significance, most likely because of low power. CD4 TCRs associated with the vaccine covered the entire spike protein, and the dominant responses were in regions 160-218 and 743-854. Only six or seven AZD1222 recipients were SARS-CoV-2 seropositive at baseline, limiting conclusions about previously exposed vaccinees. After two AZD1222 doses, spike-specific TCR breadth and depth were significantly higher than at day 0 and than in MenACWY recipients.

The intended sense of this specimen's time point label: baseline before first vaccination. Vaccinee samples were obtained from the UK trials COV001 and COV002, which included a single-blind randomized controlled phase 2/3 trial of AZD1222 (ChAdOx1 nCoV-19) in healthy adults. For TCRbeta chain sequencing, PBMC samples were collected from trial participants at day 0 and at day 28 after the second dose. V drops 1 base and J drops 0 bases, leaving 4 bases in between. In the germline V gene, CDR1 corresponds to SGHAT and CDR2 to FQNNGV. The CDR3, cysteine through phenylalanine, is 14 amino acids long. Only the CDR3 portion is preserved as DNA: 42 bases, with reading frame beginning at the first base. The CDR3 regions of human TCRbeta chains were subjected to immunosequencing. In the source study's methods: TCRs in the repertoires were matched against a reference library of SARS-CoV-2-specific TCRs that had been generated with the MIRA antigen-specificity platform. Breadth meant the fraction of unique TCRs that were SARS-CoV-2-associated, whereas depth meant the fraction of total T cells that were SARS-CoV-2-associated. Using the MIRA data, every spike-specific TCR was mapped to the spike region that the TCR reacted to and assigned to either a CD4 or a CD8 class. Log10-transformed breadth and depth values were compared by one-way ANOVA with Sidak's multiple comparisons tests. TCRdb took over this immuneACCESS table, retaining in-frame rearrangements with V and J assigned. Such tables are incomplete; in checked studies, under half of the missing clones stem from an unresolved V gene, and the remainder is unexplained. The V and J calls and clone size were taken over from that table, and D and trimming were inferred from the DNA. Present in this sample are 87,000 or so clones, 70% to 90% of which were seen just once. The ten largest clones take up 3.5% to 4% of the sample.

The material sequenced was peripheral blood, taken on day 0 of AZD1222 vaccination. This TCR was sampled from an adult in good health. The V gene is TRBV11-2 and the J gene is TRBJ1-3; no D segment can be confidently identified. The DNA sequence is given as TGTGCCAGCAGCTTAGTCTTCTCTGGAAACACCATATATTTT. This yields the protein CASSLVFSGNTIYF.